Listed below are T cell receptor beta chains from one sample, sequenced in a study of T cells in Graves' hyperthyroidism and ophthalmopathy. One entry per CDR3 protein, called by TCRdb with MiXCR from the multiplex PCR reads. The data show about half a million distinct CDR3 sequences, about a fifth seen once. The material sequenced was blood. These receptor sequences come from a young man with Graves' hyperthyroidism. Both conserved end residues are part of each CDR3. D genes are given only for firm matches. The size field is filled for only some rows; it gives once, few, many or a size class.

D: .
J: TRBJ1-2
V: TRBV28
size: many
DNA: TGTGCCAGCAGATTCGGCTATGGCTACACCTTC
CDR3: CASRFGYGYTF

D: .
J: TRBJ2-2
V: TRBV11-2
size: many
DNA: TGTGCCAGCACCTCTGGCCGACTACTAGTTTGGTTCGGGGAGCTGTTTTTT
CDR3: CASTSGRLLVWFGELFF

D: TRBD1
J: TRBJ1-5
V: TRBV13
size: few
DNA: TGTGCCAGCAGCATGGGACGCAGGGGGGATCAGCCCCAGCATTTT
CDR3: CASSMGRRGDQPQHF

D: .
J: TRBJ2-2
V: TRBV24-1
size: many
DNA: TGTGCCACCAGTAACGGGGAGCTGTTTTTT
CDR3: CATSNGELFF

D: TRBD1
J: TRBJ1-1
V: TRBV12-3/TRBV12-4
size: .
DNA: TGTGCCAGCAGCTTGACAGGGGGCCAGGCTTTCTTT
CDR3: CASSLTGGQAFF

D: TRBD2
J: TRBJ2-2
V: TRBV11-1
size: few
DNA: TGTGCCAGCAGCCCTCGACTAGCGGGGGGGCCACGGACCGGGGAGCTGTTTTTT
CDR3: CASSPRLAGGPRTGELFF

D: TRBD1
J: TRBJ2-5
V: TRBV6-5
size: many
DNA: TGTGCCAGCAGTTACTCGGGCAGGGGGTTTGGAGAGACCCAGTACTTC
CDR3: CASSYSGRGFGETQYF

D: .
J: TRBJ2-7
V: TRBV6-1
size: .
DNA: TGTGCCAGCAGAGCGCCTTACTACGAGCAGTACTTC
CDR3: CASRAPYYEQYF

D: .
J: TRBJ2-4
V: TRBV4-1
size: many
DNA: TGCGCCAGCAGCCACCCACCGGGTGACATTCAGTACTTC
CDR3: CASSHPPGDIQYF

D: .
J: TRBJ1-1
V: TRBV19
size: many
DNA: TGTGCCAGTACGGTCCGCGCTGAAGCTTTCTTT
CDR3: CASTVRAEAFF

D: TRBD2
J: TRBJ2-7
V: TRBV7-2
size: few
DNA: TGTGCCAGCAGCTTAGCGGGGAGGGGATTATACGAGCAGTACTTC
CDR3: CASSLAGRGLYEQYF

D: .
J: TRBJ2-2
V: TRBV29-1
size: many
DNA: TGCAGCGTTGAGTTGAACACCGGGGAGCTGTTTTTT
CDR3: CSVELNTGELFF

D: .
J: TRBJ1-2
V: TRBV7-9
size: many
DNA: TGTGCCAGCAGCTTCTCAGAAACAGGGCTAAAGGGCTACACCTTC
CDR3: CASSFSETGLKGYTF

D: .
J: TRBJ2-2
V: TRBV7-2
size: few
DNA: TGTGCCAGCAGCGACGACTGGAACACCGGGGAGCTGTTTTTT
CDR3: CASSDDWNTGELFF

D: TRBD1
J: TRBJ2-7
V: TRBV5-5
size: few
DNA: TGTGCCAGCAGCTTGGAATCGGACAGGGGTGGCTACGAGCAGTACTTC
CDR3: CASSLESDRGGYEQYF

D: TRBD1
J: TRBJ1-1
V: TRBV18
size: .
DNA: TGTGCCAGCTCCCCTACTTGGGCGGGACAGTGGAACACTGAAGCTTTCTTT
CDR3: CASSPTWAGQWNTEAFF

D: .
J: TRBJ1-2
V: TRBV6-2/TRBV6-3
size: .
DNA: TGTGCCAGCACCCGGACGGGTTTTGGCTACACCTTC
CDR3: CASTRTGFGYTF

D: .
J: TRBJ1-2
V: TRBV6-1
size: many
DNA: TGTGCCAGCAGTGAAGTGGCAGGGAATGAGGGCTATGGCTACACCTTC
CDR3: CASSEVAGNEGYGYTF

D: .
J: TRBJ2-5
V: TRBV27
size: .
DNA: TGTGCCAGTAGTTCGCTCCAAGAGACCAAGTACTTC
CDR3: CASSSLQETKYF

D: .
J: TRBJ2-5
V: TRBV28
size: many
DNA: TGTGCCAGCAGCCGGGACCCTGGGGAGACCCAGTACTTC
CDR3: CASSRDPGETQYF

D: TRBD1
J: TRBJ1-2
V: TRBV9
size: many
DNA: TGTGCCAGCAGCGAGTACAGGGGTGGCTACACCTTC
CDR3: CASSEYRGGYTF

D: .
J: TRBJ1-5
V: TRBV12-3/TRBV12-4
size: many
DNA: TGTGCCAGCAGACCCACACAGGGCGGCAATCAGCCCCAGCATTTT
CDR3: CASRPTQGGNQPQHF

D: TRBD2
J: TRBJ2-2
V: TRBV12-3/TRBV12-4
size: many
DNA: TGTGCCAGCAGTTCCTATAGCGGGGGGGCCTTGGGCGGGGAGCTGTTTTTT
CDR3: CASSSYSGGALGGELFF

D: TRBD1
J: TRBJ2-5
V: TRBV11-2
size: many
DNA: TGTGCCAGCAGGAGGACAGGCCAAGAGACCCAGTACTTC
CDR3: CASRRTGQETQYF

D: .
J: TRBJ1-1
V: TRBV2
size: .
DNA: TGTGCCAGCACAATACAGCAGAACACTGAAGCTTTCTTT
CDR3: CASTIQQNTEAFF

D: .
J: TRBJ2-2
V: TRBV5-1
size: .
DNA: TGCGCCAGCAGCTTGCACAGGGCGAACACCGGGGAGCTGTTTTTT
CDR3: CASSLHRANTGELFF

D: TRBD1
J: TRBJ2-5
V: TRBV12-3/TRBV12-4
size: many
DNA: TGTGCCAGCAGTTTCGATTTGGGACAGGGTCGGCGAGAAGAGACCCAGTACTTC
CDR3: CASSFDLGQGRREETQYF

D: TRBD2
J: TRBJ2-7
V: TRBV6-5
size: many
DNA: TGTGCCAGCAGTTACCAGGATGCGGGGGGAACCTACGAGCAGTACTTC
CDR3: CASSYQDAGGTYEQYF

D: .
J: TRBJ2-5
V: TRBV7-2
size: many
DNA: TGTGCCAGCAGCTCGGGACGGCAAGAGACCCAGTACTTC
CDR3: CASSSGRQETQYF

D: .
J: TRBJ2-2
V: TRBV6-1
size: many
DNA: TGTGCCAGCGGAAGGAACACCGGGGAGCTGTTTTTT
CDR3: CASGRNTGELFF

D: .
J: TRBJ1-3
V: TRBV15
size: many
DNA: TGTGCCACCAGCAGTCGCGATCGGGGACATTTGGACACCATATATTTT
CDR3: CATSSRDRGHLDTIYF

D: .
J: TRBJ2-7
V: TRBV28
size: many
DNA: TGTGCCAGCAGTTTACTGGGGCAGGGAGGTGCCTACGAGCAGTACTTC
CDR3: CASSLLGQGGAYEQYF

D: .
J: TRBJ2-1
V: TRBV6-5
size: many
DNA: TGTGCCAGCAGTTTCGCCTTCCCGAGCTCCTACAATGAGCAGTTCTTC
CDR3: CASSFAFPSSYNEQFF

D: .
J: TRBJ2-2
V: TRBV11-2
size: .
DNA: TGTGCCAGCAGCCCTTCCATCCGTGTCACCGGGGAGCTGTTTTTT
CDR3: CASSPSIRVTGELFF

D: TRBD1
J: TRBJ1-6
V: TRBV5-1
size: .
DNA: TGCGCCAGCAGCTTGGCCTGGACAGGCGACTCACCCCTCCACTTT
CDR3: CASSLAWTGDSPLHF

D: TRBD2
J: TRBJ2-5
V: TRBV6-5
size: many
DNA: TGTGCCAGCAGTTCCCCCCGGGGGGGGCAGAGGGAGACCCAGTACTTC
CDR3: CASSSPRGGQRETQYF

D: .
J: TRBJ2-5
V: TRBV19
size: few
DNA: TGTGCCAGTAGTATGGGAGGGACCCAGTACTTC
CDR3: CASSMGGTQYF

D: TRBD1
J: TRBJ1-2
V: TRBV5-4
size: many
DNA: TGTGCCAGCAGCCAAACAGGGGGTTATGGCTACACCTTC
CDR3: CASSQTGGYGYTF

D: .
J: TRBJ1-1
V: TRBV6-1
size: .
DNA: TGTGCCAGCAGTGACGGGCCCAACACTGAAGCTTTCTTT
CDR3: CASSDGPNTEAFF

D: .
J: TRBJ1-1
V: TRBV12-3/TRBV12-4
size: few
DNA: TGTGCCAGCAGACAATGGAAAATCCGGGACACGAACACTGAAGCTTTCTTT
CDR3: CASRQWKIRDTNTEAFF

D: TRBD1
J: TRBJ2-7
V: TRBV5-1
size: many
DNA: TGTGCCAGCAGCTTAGCGGGACAGGGGTACGAGCAGTACTTC
CDR3: CASSLAGQGYEQYF

D: .
J: TRBJ1-2
V: TRBV12-5
size: .
DNA: TGTGCTAGTGGGTTGTCCTGGGACACTTTTAACTATGGCTACACCTTC
CDR3: CASGLSWDTFNYGYTF

D: TRBD1
J: TRBJ2-4
V: TRBV12-3/TRBV12-4
size: once
DNA: TGTGCCAGCAGCGAGACAGGGATTTTAGACATTCAGTACTTC
CDR3: CASSETGILDIQYF

D: .
J: TRBJ1-1
V: TRBV11-2
size: once
DNA: TGTGCCAGCAGCTTTACCCCGATTGAAGCTTTCTTT
CDR3: CASSFTPIEAFF

D: .
J: TRBJ1-6
V: TRBV6-5
size: few
DNA: TGTGCCAGCAGTTGGGACATCGGACGATATTCACCCCTCCACTTT
CDR3: CASSWDIGRYSPLHF

D: .
J: TRBJ2-7
V: TRBV12-3/TRBV12-4
size: many
DNA: TGTGCCAGCTCAACTACAGGGTCCTACGAGCAGTACTTC
CDR3: CASSTTGSYEQYF

D: .
J: TRBJ2-5
V: TRBV12-3/TRBV12-4
size: many
DNA: TGTGCCAGCAGACGGGAACAGGAGGAGACCCAGTACTTC
CDR3: CASRREQEETQYF

D: .
J: TRBJ1-5
V: TRBV19
size: many
DNA: TGTGCCAGTAGTATAGGGCGGGGGCCGGGCAATCAGCCCCAGCATTTT
CDR3: CASSIGRGPGNQPQHF

D: .
J: TRBJ1-1
V: TRBV6-1
size: few
DNA: TGTGCCAGCAGTGCCGCAGAGAACACTGAAGCTTTCTTT
CDR3: CASSAAENTEAFF